The count of the clone carrying this TCR beta chain is one. Antigen unknown. The assay was immunoSEQ multiplex PCR, and TCRdb's table has in-frame clones only and misses some. The sample records a few hundred thousand clones, 86% being singletons. The approximately 120-subject validation cohort, separate from the approximately 640-subject first cohort, included the donors. CDR1 MNHEY and CDR2 SMNVEV come from the germline V gene (reference sequence). With V trimmed by 6 bases and J by 6 bases, 8 bases remained unmatched. The length of the CDR3 is 14 residues. The sample is drawn from a study of cytomegalovirus exposure and HLA in healthy donors. Whole-study findings and limits: The tendency of first-cohort TCR clusters to co-occur in the 120 validation repertoires was identified by a subsequent analysis. There were three CMV-associated chains whose specificity for CMV antigens was confirmed in vitro.

Sequencing input: PBMCs. This receptor was taken from a woman between 18 and 29 years old in good health and CMV-seronegative. This chain joins TRBV27 and TRBJ2-1; the match to TRBD1 covers 7 bases. Here the CDR3 DNA reads TGTGCCAGCAGGAGACAGGGACCCCTCAATGAGCAGTTCTTC. Protein sequence: CASRRQGPLNEQFF.